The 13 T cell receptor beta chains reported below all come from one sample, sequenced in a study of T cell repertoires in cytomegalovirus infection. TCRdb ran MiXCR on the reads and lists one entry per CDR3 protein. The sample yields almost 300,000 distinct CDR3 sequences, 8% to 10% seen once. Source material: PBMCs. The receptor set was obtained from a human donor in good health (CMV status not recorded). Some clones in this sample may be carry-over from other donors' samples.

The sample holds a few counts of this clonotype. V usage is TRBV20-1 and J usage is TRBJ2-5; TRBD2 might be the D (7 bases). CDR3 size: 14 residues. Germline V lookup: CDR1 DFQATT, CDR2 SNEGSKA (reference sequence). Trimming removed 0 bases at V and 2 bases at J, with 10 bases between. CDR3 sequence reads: CSARERGPQETQYF. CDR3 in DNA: TGCAGTGCTAGAGAGCGGGGGCCTCAAGAGACCCAGTACTTC.

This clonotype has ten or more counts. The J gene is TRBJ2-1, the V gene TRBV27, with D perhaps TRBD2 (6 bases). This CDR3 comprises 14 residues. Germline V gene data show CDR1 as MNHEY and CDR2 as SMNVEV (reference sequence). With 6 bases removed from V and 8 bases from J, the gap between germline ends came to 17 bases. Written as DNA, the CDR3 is TGTGCCAGCAGCCGTGGGGGGTCCTGGTATGAGCAGTTCTTC. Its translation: CASSRGGSWYEQFF.

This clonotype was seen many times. CDR3 protein: CSATGTVNYGYTF. The CDR3 region has the DNA TGCAGTGCTACCGGGACGGTTAACTATGGCTACACCTTC. The V gene is TRBV20-1, the J gene TRBJ1-2; D is perhaps TRBD1 (5 bases). Germline V lookup: CDR1 DFQATT, CDR2 SNEGSKA (reference sequence). V lost 4 bases to trimming and J lost 1 base, with 10 bases between them. The CDR3 is made up of 13 amino acids.

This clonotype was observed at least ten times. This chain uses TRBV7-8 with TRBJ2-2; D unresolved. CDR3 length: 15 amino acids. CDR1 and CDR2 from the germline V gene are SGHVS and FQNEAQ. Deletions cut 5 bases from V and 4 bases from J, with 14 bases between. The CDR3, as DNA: TGTGCCAGCAGCAAAGAAGACTCGGTCACCGGGGAGCTGTTTTTT. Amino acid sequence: CASSKEDSVTGELFF.

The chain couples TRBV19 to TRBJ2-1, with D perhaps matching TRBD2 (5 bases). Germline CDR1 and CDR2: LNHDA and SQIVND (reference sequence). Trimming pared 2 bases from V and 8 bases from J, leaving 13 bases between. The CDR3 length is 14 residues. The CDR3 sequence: CASSITDGGDEQFF. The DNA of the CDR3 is TGTGCCAGTAGTATAACGGATGGAGGCGATGAGCAGTTCTTC.

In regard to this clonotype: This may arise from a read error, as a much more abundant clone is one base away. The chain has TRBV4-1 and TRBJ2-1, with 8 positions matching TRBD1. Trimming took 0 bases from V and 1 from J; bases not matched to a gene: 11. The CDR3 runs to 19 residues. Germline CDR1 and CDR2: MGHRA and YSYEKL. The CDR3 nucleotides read TGCGCCAGCAGCCAAGAAGGCGTCCGAAGGACAGGGTCCTACAATGAGCAGTTCTTC. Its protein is CASSQEGVRRTGSYNEQFF.

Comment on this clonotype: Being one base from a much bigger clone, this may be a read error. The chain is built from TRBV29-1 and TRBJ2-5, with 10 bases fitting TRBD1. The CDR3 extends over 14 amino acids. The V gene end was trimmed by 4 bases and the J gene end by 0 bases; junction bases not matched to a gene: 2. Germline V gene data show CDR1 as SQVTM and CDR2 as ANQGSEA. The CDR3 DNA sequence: TGCAGCGTTGTGGGACAGGGGTACCAAGAGACCCAGTACTTC. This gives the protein CSVVGQGYQETQYF.

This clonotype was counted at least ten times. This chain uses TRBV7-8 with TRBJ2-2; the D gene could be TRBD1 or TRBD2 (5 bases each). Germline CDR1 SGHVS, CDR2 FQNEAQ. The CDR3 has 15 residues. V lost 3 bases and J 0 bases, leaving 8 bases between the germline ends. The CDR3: CASSLGTANTGELFF. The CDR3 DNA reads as TGTGCCAGCAGCTTGGGGACCGCGAACACCGGGGAGCTGTTTTTT.

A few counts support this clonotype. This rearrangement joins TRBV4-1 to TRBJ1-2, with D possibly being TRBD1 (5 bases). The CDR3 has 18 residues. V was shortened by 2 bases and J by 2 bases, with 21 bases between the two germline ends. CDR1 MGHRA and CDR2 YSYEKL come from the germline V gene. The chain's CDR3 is CASSQPSIFSDRNYGYTF. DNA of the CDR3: TGCGCCAGCAGCCAACCCTCTATCTTCAGTGACAGAAACTATGGCTACACCTTC.

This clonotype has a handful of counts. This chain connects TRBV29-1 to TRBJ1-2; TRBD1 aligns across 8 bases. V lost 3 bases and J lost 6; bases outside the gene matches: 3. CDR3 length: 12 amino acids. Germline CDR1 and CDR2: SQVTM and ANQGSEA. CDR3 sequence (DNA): TGCAGCGTTGACAGGGGGCAGGATGGCTACACCTTC. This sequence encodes CSVDRGQDGYTF.

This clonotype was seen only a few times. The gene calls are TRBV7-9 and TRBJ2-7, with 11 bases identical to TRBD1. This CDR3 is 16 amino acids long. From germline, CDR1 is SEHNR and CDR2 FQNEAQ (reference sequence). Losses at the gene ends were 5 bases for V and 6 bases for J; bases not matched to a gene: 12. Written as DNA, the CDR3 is TGTGCCAGCAGCCACCCCCCGGGACAGGGGGAGATCGAGCAGTACGTC. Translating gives CASSHPPGQGEIEQYV.

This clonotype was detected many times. For the CDR3, the DNA is TGCAGCGTTGAAAGGGGTGAGCAGTTCTTC. This codes for CSVERGEQFF. The chain links TRBV29-1 to TRBJ2-1; D is possibly TRBD1 (5 bases). In germline, CDR1 is SQVTM, CDR2 ANQGSEA. The CDR3 length is 10 residues. V was cut by 2 bases and J by 9 bases, with 5 bases left in between.

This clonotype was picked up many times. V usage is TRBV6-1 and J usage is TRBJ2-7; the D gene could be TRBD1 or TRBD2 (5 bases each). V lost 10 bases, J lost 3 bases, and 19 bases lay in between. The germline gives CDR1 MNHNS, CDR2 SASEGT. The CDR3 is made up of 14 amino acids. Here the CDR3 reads CATTVGPGRYEQYF. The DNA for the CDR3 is TGTGCCACCACTGTGGGACCGGGACGCTACGAGCAGTACTTC.